This T cell receptor beta chain was recorded in a study of graft-versus-host responses after intestinal transplantation. In the study overall: Anti-thymocyte globulin served as induction for all recipients, who then took tacrolimus and steroids for about three years.

CDR3 length equals 11 residues. The V and J ends lost 8 bases and 3 bases respectively, with 8 bases between them. Germline-derived CDR1 and CDR2 are MDHEN and SYDVKM. Comments on this clone: Its cognate antigen is unknown.

Study-wide results and caveats: Allografts from individuals with graft-donor T cell macrochimerism displayed high graft-versus-host to host-versus-graft clonal ratios. Early declines in HvG clones that occurred post-transplant were associated with peak circulating GvH clone levels. The recipient marrow held GvH clones, and some of them showed up first in ileum or blood.

Clones were sequenced by immunoSEQ multiplex PCR, and TCRdb holds only the in-frame ones, with some missing. The table records 100,000 to 130,000 clones, about 87% of them present only once. V gene TRBV28 combines with J gene TRBJ2-7, with D perhaps matching TRBD1 (5 bases). The source of this sequence is a human donor who was the organ donor for an intestinal transplant. Here the sequenced sample was unstimulated CD4+ T cells sorted from spleen or lymph node cells, taken before transplant. The CDR3 sequence: CASGQGYEQYF. The CDR3 DNA reads as TGTGCCAGCGGCCAGGGCTACGAGCAGTACTTC.